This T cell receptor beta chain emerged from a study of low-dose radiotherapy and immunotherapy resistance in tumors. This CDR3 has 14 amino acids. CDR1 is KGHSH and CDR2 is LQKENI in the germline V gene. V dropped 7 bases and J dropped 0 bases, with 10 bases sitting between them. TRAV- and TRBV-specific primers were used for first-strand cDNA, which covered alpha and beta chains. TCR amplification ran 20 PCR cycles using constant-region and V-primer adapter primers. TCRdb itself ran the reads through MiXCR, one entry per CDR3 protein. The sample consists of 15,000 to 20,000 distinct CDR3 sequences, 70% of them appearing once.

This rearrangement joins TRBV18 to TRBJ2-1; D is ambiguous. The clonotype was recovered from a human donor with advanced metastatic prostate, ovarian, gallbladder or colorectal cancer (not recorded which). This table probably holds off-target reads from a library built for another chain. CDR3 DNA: TGTGCCAGCTTTGCACTTAGCTCCTACAATGAGCAGTTCTTC. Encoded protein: CASFALSSYNEQFF.